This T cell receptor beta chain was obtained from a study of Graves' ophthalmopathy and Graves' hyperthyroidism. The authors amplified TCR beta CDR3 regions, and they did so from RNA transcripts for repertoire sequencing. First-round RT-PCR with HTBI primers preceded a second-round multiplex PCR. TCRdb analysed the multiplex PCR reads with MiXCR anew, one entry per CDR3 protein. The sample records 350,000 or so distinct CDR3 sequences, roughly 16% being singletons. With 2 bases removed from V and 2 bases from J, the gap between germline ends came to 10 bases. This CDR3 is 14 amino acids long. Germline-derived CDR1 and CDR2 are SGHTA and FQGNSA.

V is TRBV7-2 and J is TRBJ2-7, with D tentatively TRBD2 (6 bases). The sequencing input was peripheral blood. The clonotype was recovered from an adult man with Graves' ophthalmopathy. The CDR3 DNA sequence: TGTGCCAGCAGCTTACATCCGGGAGCCTACGAGCAGTACTTC. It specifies CASSLHPGAYEQYF.